Below are 27 T cell receptor beta chains sequenced from a single sample in a study of vaccination and CD4 T cells after COVID-19. The study sequenced cultured CD4+ T cell DNA using the Oncomine TCR Beta short-read assay. TCRdb analysed the PCR reads with MiXCR anew, one entry per CDR3 protein. Of some 14,000 distinct CDR3 sequences in the sample, about 35% are singletons; the top ten hold roughly 38%. Regarding treatment: approximately 9-day PBMC culture with coronavirus spike peptide pools or control peptides (ViraFEST assay). Which antigens these TCRs recognize remains unknown. Material: cultured CD4+ T cells from blood. Source of these receptors: a human donor with COVID-19.

This chain uses TRBV6-2 or TRBV6-3 with TRBJ1-3; D gene ambiguous. V shed 7 bases and J shed 0 bases, with 13 bases lying between them. Germline lookup yields CDR1 MNHEY and CDR2 SVGEGT. CDR3 length equals 15 residues. The CDR3 DNA reads TGTGCCAGCAACGAAAGGAAGCTCTCTGGAAACACCATATATTTT. This sequence encodes CASNERKLSGNTIYF.

The genes are TRBV11-2 and TRBJ2-2; 9 bases map to TRBD2. This CDR3 contains 14 residues. The junction had 4 bases not matched to a gene; V was cut back by 5 bases and J by 6 bases. Germline V lookup: CDR1 SGHAT, CDR2 FQNNGV. CDR3 DNA: TGTGCCAGCAGCAGAAGACTAGCGGCCGGGGAGCTGTTTTTT. Translation: CASSRRLAAGELFF.

V is TRBV18 and J is TRBJ1-1; D gene ambiguous. V lost 3 bases and J 3 bases, leaving 8 bases between the germline ends. This CDR3 is built from 13 residues. CDR1 is KGHSH, CDR2 LQKENI, per germline. The CDR3 DNA reads as TGTGCCAGCTCACCCCAAGTTGACACTGAAGCTTTCTTT. The encoded protein is CASSPQVDTEAFF.

The chain is built from TRBV15 and TRBJ2-3; either TRBD1 or TRBD2 may fit D (5 bases each). The CDR3 runs 13 residues. Trimming cost V 3 bases and J 6 bases, with 10 bases left between them. In germline, CDR1 is LNHNV, CDR2 YYDKDF (reference sequence). The CDR3 coding sequence is TGTGCCACCAGCAGTCCTTGGGGGGATACGCAGTATTTT. Amino acids: CATSSPWGDTQYF.

The chain recombines TRBV3-1 with TRBJ2-1; 7 bases agree with TRBD1. Trimming cost V 4 bases and J 3 bases; bases outside gene matches: 6. The germline CDR1 and CDR2 sequences are LGHDT and YNNKEL (reference sequence). This CDR3 spans 15 amino acids. This CDR3 is CASSPSDRSYNEQFF. CDR3 coding DNA: TGTGCCAGCAGCCCATCGGACAGGAGCTACAATGAGCAGTTCTTC.

The chain couples TRBV30 to TRBJ2-7, with a possible D match to TRBD1 (5 bases). Looked up from germline, CDR1 is GTSNPN and CDR2 is SVGIG (reference sequence). Trimming removed 3 bases from V and 3 bases from J, with 12 bases in between. This CDR3 is built from 13 residues. The CDR3 loop is CAWSRQGLYEQYF. In nucleotides, the CDR3 is TGTGCCTGGAGCCGGCAGGGTCTCTACGAGCAGTACTTC.

The V gene is TRBV6-1, the J gene TRBJ2-7; no reliable D call. Deletions cut 4 bases from V and 7 bases from J, with 20 bases between. The CDR3 has 15 residues. CDR1 is MNHNS, CDR2 SASEGT, per germline. CDR3 DNA: TGTGCCAGCAGTGGCCGCACGGCTTTGGAGACAGAGCAGTACTTC. It codes for CASSGRTALETEQYF.

This chain uses TRBV2 with TRBJ1-5, with no clear D. The CDR3 has 16 residues. Germline V gives CDR1 SNHLY, CDR2 FYNNEI. V lost 7 bases and J lost 4, with 20 bases in between. Here the CDR3 reads CASKTLTSAENQPQHF. The CDR3 DNA reads TGTGCCAGCAAAACCCTGACGTCGGCGGAAAATCAGCCCCAGCATTTT.

J is TRBJ2-7 and V is TRBV28; D not resolved. The length of the CDR3 is 15 residues. The germline CDR1 and CDR2 sequences are MDHEN and SYDVKM. Trimming pared 4 bases from V and 0 bases from J, leaving 13 bases between. The CDR3 protein is CASSSPPPSSYEQYF. CDR3 sequence (DNA): TGTGCCAGCAGTTCCCCCCCCCCTAGCTCCTACGAGCAGTACTTC. Filled out from reference TRBV28 and TRBJ2-7, the complete variable domain reads DVKVTQSSRYLVKRTGEKVFLECVQDMDHENMFWYRQDPGLGLRLIYFSYDVKMKEKGDIPEGYSVSREKKERFSLILESASTNQTSMYLCASSSPPPSSYEQYFGPGTRLTVT.

This clonotype was detected a few times. V is TRBV2 and J is TRBJ2-7, with D possibly TRBD2 on 5 matching bases. In germline, CDR1 is SNHLY, CDR2 FYNNEI. The CDR3 loop spans 15 amino acids. The V end lost 2 bases, the J end lost 2 bases, and 13 bases lay between the germline ends. The CDR3 DNA reads TGTGCCAGCAGTGAAATCTTAGCGACTACCTACGAGCAGTACTTC. Encoded protein: CASSEILATTYEQYF.

The chain employs TRBV19 and TRBJ1-3, with unresolved D. Trimming took off 5 bases at V and 5 bases at J, with 10 bases between the two ends. The CDR3 has 13 amino acids. The germline V gene has CDR1 LNHDA and CDR2 SQIVND (reference sequence). CDR3 loop: CASSAGDRNTIYF. The DNA of the CDR3 is TGTGCCAGTAGTGCTGGGGATAGAAACACCATATATTTT.

The chain combines TRBV20-1 with TRBJ2-5; 11 bases are a match to TRBD2. Germline V CDR1 and CDR2: DFQATT, SNEGSKA (reference sequence). The CDR3 sequence is 16 residues long. J gave up 5 bases and V 3 bases, and 11 bases lay outside the gene matches. The CDR3 nucleotides read TGCAGTGCTAGGATAGCGGGGGGGCCACGAAAGGAGACCCAGTACTTC. Encoded protein: CSARIAGGPRKETQYF.

This clonotype was picked up a small number of times. The V and J genes are TRBV6-1 and TRBJ1-5; D is unresolved. The germline gives CDR1 MNHNS, CDR2 SASEGT. The CDR3 is 15 amino acids. V lost 1 base and J 0 bases, leaving 7 bases between the germline ends. CDR3 sequence: CASSEVTFSNQPQHF. The CDR3 DNA sequence: TGTGCCAGCAGTGAAGTGACGTTTAGCAATCAGCCCCAGCATTTT.

The V gene is TRBV19, the J gene TRBJ2-3; D gene uncertain. The CDR3 is 13 residues long. V was shortened by 4 bases and J by 2 bases, with 7 bases between the two germline ends. Germline V gene data show CDR1 as LNHDA and CDR2 as SQIVND (reference sequence). This CDR3 is CASSTFLTDTQYF. The DNA for the CDR3 is TGTGCCAGTAGTACCTTCCTCACAGATACGCAGTATTTT.

The chain combines TRBV2 with TRBJ2-3, with 10 positions matching TRBD2. V was pared by 4 bases and J by 2 bases, with 3 bases of the junction left unmatched. The germline gives CDR1 SNHLY, CDR2 FYNNEI. The CDR3 has 15 amino acids. This CDR3 is CASSVGLADTDTQYF. The CDR3 DNA reads TGTGCCAGCAGTGTAGGACTAGCGGACACAGATACGCAGTATTTT. Using reference TRBV2 and TRBJ2-3 for the parts outside the CDR3, the full variable domain is EPEVTQTPSHQVTQMGQEVILRCVPISNHLYFYWYRQILGQKVEFLVSFYNNEISEKSEIFDDQFSVERPDGSNFTLKIRSTKLEDSAMYFCASSVGLADTDTQYFGPGTRLTVL.

V is TRBV27 and J is TRBJ1-4, with 8 bases that match TRBD1. The CDR3 is made up of 14 amino acids. Germline CDR1 and CDR2: MNHEY and SMNVEV (reference sequence). V dropped 6 bases and J dropped 9; count of bases not matched to a gene: 9. The CDR3 region is CASSQGAGPKKLFF. The CDR3, as DNA: TGTGCCAGCAGCCAGGGGGCGGGTCCCAAAAAACTGTTTTTT. Filled out from reference TRBV27 and TRBJ1-4, the complete variable domain reads EAQVTQNPRYLITVTGKKLTVTCSQNMNHEYMSWYRQDPGLGLRQIYYSMNVEVTDKGDVPEGYKVSRKEKRNFPLILESPSPNQTSLYFCASSQGAGPKKLFFGSGTQLSVL.

This clonotype has a single count. The chain uses TRBV29-1 and TRBJ1-6; maybe TRBD1 (6 bases). The length of the CDR3 is 15 residues. The germline gives CDR1 SQVTM, CDR2 ANQGSEA. The germline V and J ends were trimmed by 6 bases and 7 bases, with 19 bases remaining between them. Here the CDR3 DNA reads TGCAGCGTGCGAGACCAGGGGCGCCCCAATTCACCCCTCCACTTT. Its translation: CSVRDQGRPNSPLHF.

This chain uses TRBV6-2 or TRBV6-3 with TRBJ1-1; TRBD1 aligns across 9 bases. Germline V gene sequence: CDR1 MNHEY, CDR2 SVGEGT. V was pared by 6 bases and J by 3 bases, with 5 bases of the junction left unmatched. The CDR3 runs 14 residues. CDR3 nucleotide sequence: TGTGCCAGCAGCCAGGGACAGGGATACACTGAAGCTTTCTTT. It encodes CASSQGQGYTEAFF.

This clonotype showed up just a few times. The chain combines TRBV6-1 with TRBJ1-6, with a tentative D call TRBD1 (5 bases). The CDR3 is 16 residues long. Germline CDR1 is MNHNS and CDR2 is SASEGT. Trimming took 6 bases from V and 3 from J, leaving 15 bases between them. This CDR3 reads CASRGGVPNYNSPLHF. The CDR3 DNA follows: TGTGCCAGCAGGGGAGGGGTCCCCAACTATAATTCACCCCTCCACTTT.

The chain joins TRBV7-2 to TRBJ1-2; 10 nucleotides align to TRBD1. Germline CDR1 and CDR2: SGHTA and FQGNSA. This CDR3 spans 15 amino acids. Trimming took 4 bases from V and 8 from J; bases not matched to a gene: 10. The CDR3 sequence: CASSSDRGRGAGYTF. The DNA for the CDR3 is TGTGCCAGCAGCTCCGACAGGGGGCGGGGAGCGGGCTACACCTTC.

The chain combines TRBV6-5 with TRBJ2-3, with TRBD2 matching over 8 bases. CDR1 and CDR2 from the germline V gene are MNHEY and SVGAGI. This CDR3 has 18 amino acids. V was pared by 2 bases and J by 4 bases, with 14 bases of the junction left unmatched. The CDR3 DNA follows: TGTGCCAGCAGTTACGCCCCCCTCAGCGGGGGAAGGCCAGATACGCAGTATTTT. Translating gives CASSYAPLSGGRPDTQYF.

This clonotype was seen only a few times. DNA of the CDR3: TGTGCCAGCAGTCGGGACAACCGGGCCCTAGCCGGCTACACCTTC. Protein: CASSRDNRALAGYTF. The rearrangement uses TRBV27 and TRBJ1-2, with D possibly matching TRBD1 (6 bases). Germline CDR1 reads MNHEY; CDR2 reads SMNVEV (reference sequence). The ends were cut back, 5 bases at V and 8 bases at J, with 21 bases in the middle. The CDR3 totals 15 residues.

J is TRBJ2-5 and V is TRBV18; 11 bases line up with TRBD1. Germline V gene lookup returns CDR1 KGHSH and CDR2 LQKENI. V was clipped by 7 bases and J by 4 bases; unmatched bases: 5. This CDR3 is built from 14 residues. CDR3 nucleotides: TGTGCCAGCTTTCCCGGGACAGGGGGAGAGACCCAGTACTTC. It yields the protein CASFPGTGGETQYF.

The chain joins TRBV20-1 to TRBJ1-2, with D possibly TRBD1 on 5 matching bases. CDR3 size: 13 residues. V was shortened by 1 base and J by 3 bases, with 9 bases between the two germline ends. Germline CDR1 DFQATT, CDR2 SNEGSKA (reference sequence). CDR3 sequence reads: CSARGTGDYGYTF. DNA for the CDR3: TGCAGTGCTAGAGGTACGGGGGACTATGGCTACACCTTC.

This clonotype was seen a few times. CDR3 residues: CASRLDNGGGDGYTF. The CDR3 nucleotides are TGTGCCAGCAGATTAGATAACGGTGGGGGAGATGGCTACACCTTC. This chain links TRBV6-1 with TRBJ1-2, with a possible D match to TRBD1 (5 bases). The germline gives CDR1 MNHNS, CDR2 SASEGT. The CDR3 spans 15 residues. The V end lost 6 bases, the J end lost 6 bases, and 20 bases lay between the germline ends.

The chain carries TRBV12-3 or TRBV12-4 and TRBJ1-1; 10 nucleotides align to TRBD1. The CDR3 runs 11 residues. The ends lost 11 bases at V and 7 bases at J; junction bases unmatched: 4. In DNA, the CDR3 is TGTGCCGGCGGGACAGGGGTTGAAGCTTTCTTT. This translates into CAGGTGVEAFF.

Regarding this clonotype: Germline and junction disagree at one end, which may indicate a read error. Here the CDR3 reads CASSLGSGRGDTQYF. CDR3 bases: TGTGCTAGCAGCTTAGGTAGCGGGAGGGGTGATACGCAGTATTTT. J is TRBJ2-3 and V is TRBV7-7, with 11 bases matching TRBD2. This CDR3 is 15 amino acids long. Germline loops: CDR1 SSHAT, CDR2 FNYEAQ (reference sequence).